These T cell receptor beta chains were read from a single sample in a study of T cell repertoires in cytomegalovirus infection. TCRdb itself ran the reads through MiXCR, one entry per CDR3 protein. Of over 250,000 distinct CDR3 sequences detected, roughly 24% appear once; the ten largest clones hold over 11%. The sample comprised PBMCs. These receptors all stem from a human donor in good health (CMV status not recorded). Some clones in this sample may be carry-over from other donors' samples. The CDR3 runs from the conserved cysteine through the conserved F or W. D genes are given only for firm matches. Clone size is not always given. Where it is, it says once, few, many or a class for expanded clones.

d_call j_call v_call clone_size cdr3_nt cdr3_aa
NA TRBJ2-5 TRBV6-2/TRBV6-3 many TGTGCCAGCAGGCCTCTAGGTGGGGCACAAGAGACCCAGTACTTC CASRPLGGAQETQYF
NA TRBJ2-7 TRBV7-2 NA TGTGCCAGCAGCGCCCGGAGGGTCTCCTACGAGCAGTACTTC CASSARRVSYEQYF
NA TRBJ1-2 TRBV6-5 NA TGTGCCAGCAGTTATCAGGAGGGACGGGGGAACTATGGCTACACCTTC CASSYQEGRGNYGYTF
NA TRBJ1-5 TRBV12-3/TRBV12-4 many TGTGCCAGCTCCGAAGAAACCGGGCCCACCGTTTATAGCAATCAGCCCCAGCATTTT CASSEETGPTVYSNQPQHF
TRBD1 TRBJ2-2 TRBV28 NA TGTGCCAGCAGTTCTTTACAGGGGGCCGGGGAGCTGTTTTTT CASSSLQGAGELFF
NA TRBJ2-2 TRBV2 NA TGTGCCAGCAGTGAGTCGGGTAGCGGAGGAGGCATTTCGAACACCGGGGAGCTGTTTTTT CASSESGSGGGISNTGELFF
NA TRBJ1-2 TRBV7-2 NA TGTGCCAGCAGCCCCCCCGGCTATGGCTACACCTTC CASSPPGYGYTF
NA TRBJ2-1 TRBV6-2/TRBV6-3 NA TGTGCCAGCAGTTACTCGGGATTAGTGCAGTTCTTC CASSYSGLVQFF
NA TRBJ2-2 TRBV6-1 NA TGTGCCAGCACGGCCTCCACGAACACCGGGGAGCTGTTTTTT CASTASTNTGELFF
TRBD1 TRBJ2-7 TRBV7-2 few TGTGCCAGCAGCTTGGGACAGGGTCCCCGCGAGCAGTACTTC CASSLGQGPREQYF
TRBD2 TRBJ2-7 TRBV28 many TGTGCCAGCAGTTTGAAGACTAGCGGGATACCCTACGAGCAGTACTTC CASSLKTSGIPYEQYF
TRBD1 TRBJ1-1 TRBV5-1 NA TGCGCCAGCAGCCCAGAGGGACAGGGGGTTTCTGAAGCTTTCTTT CASSPEGQGVSEAFF
TRBD2 TRBJ2-3 TRBV7-9 many TGTGCCAGCAGCCATCCAACTAGCGGGAGCACAGATACGCAGTATTTT CASSHPTSGSTDTQYF
TRBD1 TRBJ1-2 TRBV11-2 NA TGTGCCAGCAGCTTAGACGGGACAGAATATGGCTACACCTTC CASSLDGTEYGYTF
NA TRBJ1-5 TRBV27 NA TGTGCCAGCAGCCGTATTACCGGGACCGTTAGCAATCAGCCCCAGCATTTT CASSRITGTVSNQPQHF
NA TRBJ2-7 TRBV6-2/TRBV6-3 NA TGTGCCAGCAGTTACTTTGGACTTCCAACCCAAACAAACAACTACGAGCAGTACTTC CASSYFGLPTQTNNYEQYF
TRBD2 TRBJ2-1 TRBV5-1 few TGCGCCAGCAGCTTATTCTCGAGCGGGAGATCGGATGAGCAGTTCTTC CASSLFSSGRSDEQFF
TRBD1 TRBJ2-7 TRBV20-1 NA TGCAGTGCTAGACTCGGGACAGTTTACGAGCAGTACTTC CSARLGTVYEQYF
TRBD1 TRBJ1-1 TRBV24-1 NA TGTGCCACCCAGGGGGGGGGGGCTGGTGAAGCTTTCTTT CATQGGGAGEAFF
TRBD1 TRBJ2-1 TRBV7-8 many TGTGCCAGCAGCTTAGCACAGGGGTACAATGAGCAGTTCTTC CASSLAQGYNEQFF
NA TRBJ1-1 TRBV18 NA TGTGCCAGCTCAGAAATAGGGAGGGAGGACACTGAAGCTTTCTTT CASSEIGREDTEAFF
NA TRBJ2-7 TRBV7-2 many TGTGCCAGCAGCTTAGTAGGTAACAGGGCTCTGCAAGGCGGCGAGCAGTACTTC CASSLVGNRALQGGEQYF
TRBD1 TRBJ2-7 TRBV20-1 few TGCAGTGCTGGGGACAGGGAATACGAGCAGTACTTC CSAGDREYEQYF
NA TRBJ2-5 TRBV29-1 NA TGCAGCGCGGGGGCTCCGGGGCAAGAGACCCAGTACTTC CSAGAPGQETQYF
NA TRBJ1-1 TRBV19 NA TGTGCCAGCAAGGGCGGGGTCCTCCATCCTGAAGCTTTCTTT CASKGGVLHPEAFF
TRBD2 TRBJ2-3 TRBV2 NA TGTGCCAGCAGTGAGAAGCGGGGGGGCCCAGATACGCAGTATTTT CASSEKRGGPDTQYF
NA TRBJ2-1 TRBV19 NA TGTGCCAGTGCCGCTAACGGACCAAACAATGAGCAGTCCTTC CASAANGPNNEQSF
NA TRBJ2-7 TRBV3-1 NA TGTGCCAGCAGCCCAGAGGAGGAGACTTCGCAGTACTTC CASSPEEETSQYF
NA TRBJ2-5 TRBV28 NA TGTGCCAGCAGTTTATACGGATACCAAGAGACCCAGTACTTC CASSLYGYQETQYF
NA TRBJ1-1 TRBV4-1 NA TGCGCCAGCAGCCAAGGGGTTGCAGGGAAGGGCACTGAAGCTTTCTTT CASSQGVAGKGTEAFF
NA TRBJ2-1 TRBV7-2 many TGTGCCAGCAGCTTAGCGCAGGGAACCTACAATGAGCAGTTCTTC CASSLAQGTYNEQFF
TRBD1 TRBJ1-5 TRBV28 many TGTGCCAGCAGCCGACAGGGGATAGGGGGTCAGCCCCAGCATTTT CASSRQGIGGQPQHF
NA TRBJ1-1 TRBV20-1 few TGCAGTGCCAATGGGGTGCAGGTATTTACGAACACTGAAGCTTTCTTT CSANGVQVFTNTEAFF
NA TRBJ2-7 TRBV28 many TGTGCCAGCAGCCGTACCTACGAGCAGTACTTC CASSRTYEQYF
TRBD2 TRBJ2-1 TRBV7-4 NA TGTGCCAGCAGCTTATCCTTGGGGCTAGCGGGAGGGTCCTCGTTCTTC CASSLSLGLAGGSSFF
NA TRBJ2-7 TRBV6-2/TRBV6-3 NA TGTACCAGCGGCGGCAGCTCCTACGAGCAGTACTTC CTSGGSSYEQYF
NA TRBJ2-1 TRBV19 many TGTGCCAGTAGTATGGACAGACTTTCGTACAATGAGCAGTTCTTC CASSMDRLSYNEQFF
NA TRBJ2-7 TRBV7-9 NA TGTGCCAGCAGCTCGATTGGCGGCGCCAGCTACGAGCAGTACTTC CASSSIGGASYEQYF
NA TRBJ2-3 TRBV28 NA TGTGCCAGCAGTCTTGCGGGACTTTCGATCGCAGATACGCAGTATTTT CASSLAGLSIADTQYF
TRBD1 TRBJ2-7 TRBV20-1 few TGCAGTGCTAGAGAGCGGGACAGGGGCTCCTACGAGCAGTACTTC CSARERDRGSYEQYF
TRBD2 TRBJ2-1 TRBV11-2 many TGTGCCAGCAGCCCGGGACTAGGGGCATACAATGAGCAGTTCTTC CASSPGLGAYNEQFF
TRBD1 TRBJ2-5 TRBV7-2 many TGTGCCAGCAGCTACTTTGGGGACAGGGGATGGGAGACCCAGTACTTC CASSYFGDRGWETQYF
TRBD1 TRBJ2-4 TRBV19 few TGTGCCAGTAAAATGGACAGGGCTGACATTCAGTACTTC CASKMDRADIQYF
NA TRBJ2-5 TRBV7-2 many TGTGCCAGCAGCCCACAAAGCACTGGGGAGTGGGAGACCCAGTACTTC CASSPQSTGEWETQYF